Listed here is a single T cell receptor (beta chain). This sample is drawn from a study of blood T cell repertoires in COVID-19. In the study overall: Collection of acute and convalescent COVID-19 samples took place in the United States, Italy and Spain.

Participant ages covered about 18 to 95 years across around 25 US areas. Participants were placed into cohorts based on the clinical history they reported. Either two negative PCRs, clearance, or symptom resolution qualified Cohort 3 donors as recovered. Profiled with immunoSEQ multiplex PCR; TCRdb holds only in-frame clones, not every one. Of over 250,000 clones in the sample, more than 75% are singletons; the top ten hold approximately 5%. This CDR3 contains 15 residues. V lost 4 bases and J lost 1; bases outside the gene matches: 3. CDR1 and CDR2 (germline): SNHLY, FYNNEI. This clonotype was sampled from a young woman who had recovered from COVID-19. The sample was PBMCs or T cells enriched from blood (not recorded which). The V call is TRBV2, the J call TRBJ2-1; 8 positions match TRBD1. CDR3 sequence reads: CASSAQGVSYNEQFF. Here the CDR3 DNA reads TGTGCCAGCAGTGCACAGGGGGTGTCCTACAATGAGCAGTTCTTC.